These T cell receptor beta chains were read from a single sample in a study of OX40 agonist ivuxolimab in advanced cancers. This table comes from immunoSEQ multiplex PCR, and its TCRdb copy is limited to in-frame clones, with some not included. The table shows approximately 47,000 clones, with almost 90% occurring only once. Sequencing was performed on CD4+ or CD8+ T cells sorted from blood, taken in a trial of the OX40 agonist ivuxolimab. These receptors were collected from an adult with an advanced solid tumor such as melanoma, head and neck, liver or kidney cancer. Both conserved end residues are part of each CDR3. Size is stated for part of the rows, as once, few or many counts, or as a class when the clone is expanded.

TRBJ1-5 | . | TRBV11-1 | CASSLEGGDQPQHF
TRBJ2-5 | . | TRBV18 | CASSLFQETQYF
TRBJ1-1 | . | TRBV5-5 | CASTKQGGTEAFF
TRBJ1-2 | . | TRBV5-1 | CASSLALTGDYGYTF
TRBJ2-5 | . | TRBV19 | CASRLAGETQYF
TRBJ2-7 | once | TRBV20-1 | CSSTTGYEQYF
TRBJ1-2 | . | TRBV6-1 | CASSERGPDGYTF
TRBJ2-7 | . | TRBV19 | CASSTRLAGRSGLYEQYF
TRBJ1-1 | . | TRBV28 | CASSFDVVGRNTEAFF
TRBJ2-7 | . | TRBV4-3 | CASSQDTTYEQYF
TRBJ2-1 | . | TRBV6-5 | CASSGTSGGSNEQFF
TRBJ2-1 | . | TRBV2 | CASSDYAGGYNEQFF
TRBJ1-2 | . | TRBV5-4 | CASSWGQGGPGYTF
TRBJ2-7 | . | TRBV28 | CASSRGQGRDEQYF
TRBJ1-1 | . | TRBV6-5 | CASSPPGSRGTEAFF
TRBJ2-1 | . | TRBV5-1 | CASSSGRGWGNEQFF
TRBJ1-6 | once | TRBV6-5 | CASSYGSSYNSPLHF
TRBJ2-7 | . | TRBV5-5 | CASSRTLPNSYEQYF
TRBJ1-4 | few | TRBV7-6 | CASSLMQGAEKLFF
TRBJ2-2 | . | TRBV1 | CTSQAGASENTGELFF
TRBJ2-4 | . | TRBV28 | CASSFPGQTTALNIQYF
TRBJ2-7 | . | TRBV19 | CASSIDDRDEQYF
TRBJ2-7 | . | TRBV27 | CASSFGPGGRFEQYF
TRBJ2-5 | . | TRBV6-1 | CASSEAGGYQETQYF
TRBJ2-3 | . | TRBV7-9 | CASSFPPVGSPTDTQYF
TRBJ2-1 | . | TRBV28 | CASRESSYNEQFF
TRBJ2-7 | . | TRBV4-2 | CASSQAAGGPDEQYF
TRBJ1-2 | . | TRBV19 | CATSSSGNYGYTF
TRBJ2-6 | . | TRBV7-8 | CASSSRDRVGANVLTF
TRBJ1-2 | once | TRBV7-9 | CASSLWQGAGGYTF
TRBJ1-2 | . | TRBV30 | CAWSATGVGGYTF
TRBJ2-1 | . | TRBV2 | CASSGDRGLNEQFF
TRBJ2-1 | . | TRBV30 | CAWSGGLAGVYNEQFF
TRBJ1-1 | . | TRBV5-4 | CASSAGQGFTEAFF
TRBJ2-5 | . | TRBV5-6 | CASSLLSQETQYF
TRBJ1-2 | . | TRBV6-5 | CASRPPGSNYGYTF
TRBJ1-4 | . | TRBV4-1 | CASSQSDRKDEKLFF
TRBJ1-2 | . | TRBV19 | CASSKTGTLYGYTF
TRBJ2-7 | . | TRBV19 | CASSIGRAPYEQYF
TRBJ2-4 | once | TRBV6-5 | CASSSQLGDIQYF
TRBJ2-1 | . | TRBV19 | CASSIWSGKVNEQFF
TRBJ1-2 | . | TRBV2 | CASSAGTMGYTF
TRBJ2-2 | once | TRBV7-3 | CASSFAGGRFTGELFF
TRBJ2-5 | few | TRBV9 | CASSGGTSSQTGETQYF
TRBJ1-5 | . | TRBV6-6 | CASGDRSSNQPQHF
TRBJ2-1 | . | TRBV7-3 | CASSTGLAGVEQFF
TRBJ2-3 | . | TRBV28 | CASSFLSDTQYF